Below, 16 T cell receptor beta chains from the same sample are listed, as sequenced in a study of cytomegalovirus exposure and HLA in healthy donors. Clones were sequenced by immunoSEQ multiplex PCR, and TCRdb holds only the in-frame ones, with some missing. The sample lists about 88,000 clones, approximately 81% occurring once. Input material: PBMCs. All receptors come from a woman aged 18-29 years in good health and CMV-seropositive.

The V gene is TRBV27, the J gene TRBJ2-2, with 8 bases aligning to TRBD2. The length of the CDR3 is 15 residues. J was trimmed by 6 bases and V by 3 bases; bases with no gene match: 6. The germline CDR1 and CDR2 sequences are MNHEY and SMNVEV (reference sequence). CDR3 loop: CASSFQRGFAGELFF. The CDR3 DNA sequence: TGTGCCAGCAGTTTCCAGCGGGGGTTCGCCGGGGAGCTGTTTTTT.

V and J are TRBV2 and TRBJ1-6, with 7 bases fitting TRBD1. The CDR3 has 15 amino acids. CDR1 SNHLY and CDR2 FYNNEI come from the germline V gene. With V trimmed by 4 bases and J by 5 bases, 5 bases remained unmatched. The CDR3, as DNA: TGTGCCAGCAGTGGACAGGGTCTTGATAATTCACCCCTCCACTTT. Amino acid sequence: CASSGQGLDNSPLHF.

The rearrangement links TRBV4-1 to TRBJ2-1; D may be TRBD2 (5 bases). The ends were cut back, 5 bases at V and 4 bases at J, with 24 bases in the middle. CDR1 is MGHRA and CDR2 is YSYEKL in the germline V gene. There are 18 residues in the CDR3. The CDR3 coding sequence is TGCGCCAGCAGCTCCCCGGGGAGCGGCCCTTCACCGTACAATGAGCAGTTCTTC. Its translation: CASSSPGSGPSPYNEQFF.

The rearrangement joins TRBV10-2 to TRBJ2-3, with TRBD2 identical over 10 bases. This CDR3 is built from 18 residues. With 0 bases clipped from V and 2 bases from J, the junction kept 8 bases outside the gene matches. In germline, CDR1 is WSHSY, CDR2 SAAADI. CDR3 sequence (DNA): TGCGCCAGCAGTGAGTCGACCCGGCTAGCGGGGGCCACAGATACGCAGTATTTT. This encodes CASSESTRLAGATDTQYF.

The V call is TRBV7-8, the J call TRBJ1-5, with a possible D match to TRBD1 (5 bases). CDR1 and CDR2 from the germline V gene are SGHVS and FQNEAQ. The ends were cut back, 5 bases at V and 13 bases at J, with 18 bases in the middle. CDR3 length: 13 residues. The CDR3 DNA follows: TGTGCCAGCAGCCTCGACGGGGGGAGGACTCAGCATTTT. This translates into CASSLDGGRTQHF.

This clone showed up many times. In DNA, the CDR3 is TGCGCCAGCAGCCAAGGACAGCGGGGGGCCGAGACCCAGTACTTC. Its translation: CASSQGQRGAETQYF. The genes are TRBV4-3 and TRBJ2-5; 9 bases fit TRBD2. The length of the CDR3 is 15 residues. V shed 1 base and J 5 bases; nucleotides not matched to a gene: 5. The germline V gene has CDR1 LGHNA and CDR2 YSLEER.

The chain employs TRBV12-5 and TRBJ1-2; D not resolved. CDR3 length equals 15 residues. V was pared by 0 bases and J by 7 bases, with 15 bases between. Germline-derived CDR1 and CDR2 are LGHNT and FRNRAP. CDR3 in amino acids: CASGLVQRSRGGYTF. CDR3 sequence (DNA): TGTGCTAGTGGTTTGGTACAACGTTCCCGGGGTGGCTACACCTTC. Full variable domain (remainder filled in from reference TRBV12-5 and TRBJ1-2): DARVTQTPRHKVTEMGQEVTMRCQPILGHNTVFWYRQTMMQGLELLAYFRNRAPLDDSGMPKDRFSAEMPDATLATLKIQPSEPRDSAVYFCASGLVQRSRGGYTFGSGTRLTVV.

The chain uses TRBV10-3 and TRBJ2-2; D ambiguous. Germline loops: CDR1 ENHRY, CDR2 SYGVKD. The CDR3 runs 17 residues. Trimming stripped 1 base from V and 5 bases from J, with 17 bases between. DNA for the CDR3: TGTGCCATCAGTGAGTTTCGAGACACGAGAAAAACCGGGGAGCTGTTTTTT. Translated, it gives CAISEFRDTRKTGELFF.

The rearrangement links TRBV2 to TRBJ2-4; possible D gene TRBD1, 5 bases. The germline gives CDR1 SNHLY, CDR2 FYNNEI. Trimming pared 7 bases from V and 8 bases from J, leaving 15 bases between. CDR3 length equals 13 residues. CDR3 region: CASNSPSRDIQYF. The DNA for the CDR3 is TGTGCCAGCAATTCTCCGTCCAGGGACATTCAGTACTTC.

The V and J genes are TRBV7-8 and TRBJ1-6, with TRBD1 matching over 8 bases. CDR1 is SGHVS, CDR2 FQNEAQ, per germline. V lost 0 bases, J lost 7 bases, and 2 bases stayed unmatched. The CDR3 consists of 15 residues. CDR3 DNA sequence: TGTGCCAGCAGCTTAGCCTGGGACAGGAATTCACCCCTCCACTTT. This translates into CASSLAWDRNSPLHF.

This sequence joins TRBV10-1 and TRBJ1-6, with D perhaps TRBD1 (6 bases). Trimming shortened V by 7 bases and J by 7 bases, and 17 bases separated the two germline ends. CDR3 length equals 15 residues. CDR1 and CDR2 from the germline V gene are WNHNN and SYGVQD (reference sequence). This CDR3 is CASNKNRRGNSPLHF. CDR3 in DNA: TGCGCCAGCAACAAAAACCGTAGGGGGAATTCACCCCTCCACTTT.

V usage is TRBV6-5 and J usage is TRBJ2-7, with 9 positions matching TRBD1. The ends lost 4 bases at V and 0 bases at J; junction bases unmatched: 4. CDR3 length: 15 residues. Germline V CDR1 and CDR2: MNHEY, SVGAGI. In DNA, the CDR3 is TGTGCCAGCAGTTCCGACAGGGGGTTCTCCTACGAGCAGTACTTC. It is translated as CASSSDRGFSYEQYF.

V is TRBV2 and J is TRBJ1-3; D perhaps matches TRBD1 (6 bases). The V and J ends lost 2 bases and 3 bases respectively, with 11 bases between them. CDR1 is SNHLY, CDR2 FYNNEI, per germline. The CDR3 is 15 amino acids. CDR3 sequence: CASSETGFRGNTIYF. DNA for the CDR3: TGTGCCAGCAGTGAAACAGGGTTTCGTGGAAACACCATATATTTT. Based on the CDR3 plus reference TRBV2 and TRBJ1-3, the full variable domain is EPEVTQTPSHQVTQMGQEVILRCVPISNHLYFYWYRQILGQKVEFLVSFYNNEISEKSEIFDDQFSVERPDGSNFTLKIRSTKLEDSAMYFCASSETGFRGNTIYFGEGSWLTVV.

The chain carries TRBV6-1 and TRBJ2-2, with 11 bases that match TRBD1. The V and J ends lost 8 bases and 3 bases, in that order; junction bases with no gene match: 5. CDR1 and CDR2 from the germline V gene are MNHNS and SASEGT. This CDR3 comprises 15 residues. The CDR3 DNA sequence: TGTGCCAGCGTTGGACAGGGGGCGGACACCGGGGAGCTGTTTTTT. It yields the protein CASVGQGADTGELFF.

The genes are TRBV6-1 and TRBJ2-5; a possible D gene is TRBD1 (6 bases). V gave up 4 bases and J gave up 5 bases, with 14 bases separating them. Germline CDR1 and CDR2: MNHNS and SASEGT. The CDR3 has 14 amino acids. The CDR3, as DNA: TGTGCCAGCAGTGGAACAGGGTTTTGGGAGACCCAGTACTTC. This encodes CASSGTGFWETQYF.

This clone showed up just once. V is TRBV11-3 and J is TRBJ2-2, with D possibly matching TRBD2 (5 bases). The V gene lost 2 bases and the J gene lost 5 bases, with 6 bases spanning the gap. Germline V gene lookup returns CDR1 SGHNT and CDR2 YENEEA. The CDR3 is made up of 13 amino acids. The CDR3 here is CASSLTGTGELFF. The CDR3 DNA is TGTGCCAGCAGCTTAACGGGAACCGGGGAGCTGTTTTTT.